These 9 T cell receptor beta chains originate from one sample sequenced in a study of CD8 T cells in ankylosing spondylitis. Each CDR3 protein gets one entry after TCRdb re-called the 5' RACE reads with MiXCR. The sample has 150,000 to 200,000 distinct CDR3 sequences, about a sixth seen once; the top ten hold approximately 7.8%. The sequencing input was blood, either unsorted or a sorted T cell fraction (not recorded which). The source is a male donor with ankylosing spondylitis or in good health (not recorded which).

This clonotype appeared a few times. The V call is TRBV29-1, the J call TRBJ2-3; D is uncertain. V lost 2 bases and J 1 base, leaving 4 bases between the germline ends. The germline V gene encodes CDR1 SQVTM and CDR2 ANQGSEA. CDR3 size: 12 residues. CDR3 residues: CSVEQGTDTQYF. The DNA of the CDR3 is TGCAGCGTTGAACAGGGCACAGATACGCAGTATTTT.

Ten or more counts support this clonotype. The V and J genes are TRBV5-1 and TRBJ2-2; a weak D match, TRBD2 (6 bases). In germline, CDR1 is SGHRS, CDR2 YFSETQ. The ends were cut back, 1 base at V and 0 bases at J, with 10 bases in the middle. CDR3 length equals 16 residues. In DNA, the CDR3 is TGCGCCAGCAGCTTGTTGCTAGCGACGAACACCGGGGAGCTGTTTTTT. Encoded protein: CASSLLLATNTGELFF.

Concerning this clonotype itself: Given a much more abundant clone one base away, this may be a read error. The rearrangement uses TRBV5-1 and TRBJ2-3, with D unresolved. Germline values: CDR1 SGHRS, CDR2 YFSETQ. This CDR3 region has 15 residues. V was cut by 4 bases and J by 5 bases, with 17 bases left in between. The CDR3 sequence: CASSPTRGNRDTQYF. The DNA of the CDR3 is TGCGCCAGCAGCCCTACCCGCGGTAACCGAGATACGCAGTATTTT.

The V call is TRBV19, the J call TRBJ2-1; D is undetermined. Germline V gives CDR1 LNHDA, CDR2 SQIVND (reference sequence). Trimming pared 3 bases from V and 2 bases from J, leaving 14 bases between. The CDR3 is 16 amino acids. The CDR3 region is CASSIAMGYTYNEQFF. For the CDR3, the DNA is TGTGCCAGTAGTATCGCGATGGGATACACCTACAATGAGCAGTTCTTC. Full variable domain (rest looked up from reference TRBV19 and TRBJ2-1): DGGITQSPKYLFRKEGQNVTLSCEQNLNHDAMYWYRQDPGQGLRLIYYSQIVNDFQKGDIAEGYSVSREKKESFPLTVTSAQKNPTAFYLCASSIAMGYTYNEQFFGPGTRLTVL.

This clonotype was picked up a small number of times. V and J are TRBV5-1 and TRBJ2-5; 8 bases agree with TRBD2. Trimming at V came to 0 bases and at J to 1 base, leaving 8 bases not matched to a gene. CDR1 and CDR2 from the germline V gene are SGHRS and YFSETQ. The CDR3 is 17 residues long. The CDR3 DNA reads TGCGCCAGCAGCTTGGCCCTAGGACTAGCCTCCCAAGAGACCCAGTACTTC. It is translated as CASSLALGLASQETQYF.

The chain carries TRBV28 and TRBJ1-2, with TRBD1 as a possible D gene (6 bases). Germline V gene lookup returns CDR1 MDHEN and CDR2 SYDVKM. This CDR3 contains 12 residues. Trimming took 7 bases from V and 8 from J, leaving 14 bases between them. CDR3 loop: CASTLGALGYTF. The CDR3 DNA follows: TGTGCCAGCACCCTGGGGGCGCTCGGCTACACCTTC.

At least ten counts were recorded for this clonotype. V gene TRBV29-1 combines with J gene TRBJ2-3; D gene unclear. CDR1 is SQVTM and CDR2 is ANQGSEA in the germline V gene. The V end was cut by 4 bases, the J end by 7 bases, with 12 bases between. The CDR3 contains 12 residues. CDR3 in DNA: TGCAGCGTTGGTTTACGCTGGAATACGCAGTATTTT. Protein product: CSVGLRWNTQYF.

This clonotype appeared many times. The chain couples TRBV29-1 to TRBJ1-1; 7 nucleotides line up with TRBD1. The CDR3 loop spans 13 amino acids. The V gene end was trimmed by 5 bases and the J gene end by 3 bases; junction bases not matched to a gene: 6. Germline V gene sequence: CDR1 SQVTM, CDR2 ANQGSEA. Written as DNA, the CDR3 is TGCAGCGTTAAGACAGGGCTTGACACTGAAGCTTTCTTT. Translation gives CSVKTGLDTEAFF.

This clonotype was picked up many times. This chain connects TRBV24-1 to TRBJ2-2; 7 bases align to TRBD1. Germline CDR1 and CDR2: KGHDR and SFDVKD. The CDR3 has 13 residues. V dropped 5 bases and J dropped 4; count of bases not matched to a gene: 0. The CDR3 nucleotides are TGTGCCACCAGTGGACAGGGCACCGGGGAGCTGTTTTTT. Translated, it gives CATSGQGTGELFF.